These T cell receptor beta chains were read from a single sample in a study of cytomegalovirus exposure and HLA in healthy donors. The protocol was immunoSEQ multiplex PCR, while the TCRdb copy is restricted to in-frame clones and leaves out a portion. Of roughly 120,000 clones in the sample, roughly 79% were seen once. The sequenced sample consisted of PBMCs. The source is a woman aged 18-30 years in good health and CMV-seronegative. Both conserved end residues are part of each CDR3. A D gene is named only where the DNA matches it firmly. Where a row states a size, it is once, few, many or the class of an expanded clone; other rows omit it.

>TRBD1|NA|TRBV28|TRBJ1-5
TGTGCCAGCAGCTTCAGGGGGGACAATCAGCCCCAGCATTTT
CASSFRGDNQPQHF
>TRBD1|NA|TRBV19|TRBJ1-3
TGTGCCAGTAGACGTACAGGGGAATCTGGAAACACCATATATTTT
CASRRTGESGNTIYF
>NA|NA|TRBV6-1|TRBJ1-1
TGTGCCAGCAGTGAGTTTTACAGGGTGAACACTGAAGCTTTCTTT
CASSEFYRVNTEAFF
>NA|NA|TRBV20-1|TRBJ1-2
TGCAGTGCTACCCCAAACTATGGCTACACCTTC
CSATPNYGYTF
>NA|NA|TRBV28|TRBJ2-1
TGTGCCAGCAGTTTCATCAATGAGCAGTTCTTC
CASSFINEQFF
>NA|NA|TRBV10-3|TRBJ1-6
TGTGCCATCAGTGACAGGGGCGGTGTGGAGTCACCCCTCCACTTT
CAISDRGGVESPLHF
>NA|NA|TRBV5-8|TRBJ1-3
TGTGCCAGCAGCTCTCGGACTACCGTGGGGAACACCATATATTTT
CASSSRTTVGNTIYF
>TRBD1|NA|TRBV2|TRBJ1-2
TGTGCCAGCAGTGAATGGTTCAGGGGGAACTATGGCTACACCTTC
CASSEWFRGNYGYTF
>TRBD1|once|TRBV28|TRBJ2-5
TGTGCCGCCCGAACAGGGGGAAAGACCCAGTACTTC
CAARTGGKTQYF
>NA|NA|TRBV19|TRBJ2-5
TGTGCCAGTAGGGAGAAACGAGGGGAGACCCAGTACTTC
CASREKRGETQYF
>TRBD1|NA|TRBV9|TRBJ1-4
TGTGCCAGCAGTTTCGCGGGACAGGGCAATGAAAAACTGTTTTTT
CASSFAGQGNEKLFF
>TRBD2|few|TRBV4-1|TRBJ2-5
TGCGCCAGCAGCCAAGAACCGACTAGCGGGGGGGCCGGGGAGACCCAGTACTTC
CASSQEPTSGGAGETQYF
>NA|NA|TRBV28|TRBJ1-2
TGTGCCAGCAGTTTTAAGGGACTCTATGGCTACACCTTC
CASSFKGLYGYTF
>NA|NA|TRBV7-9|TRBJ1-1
TGTGCCAGCAGCTTAGCGCTCGCGGGGAGTGAAGCTTTCTTT
CASSLALAGSEAFF
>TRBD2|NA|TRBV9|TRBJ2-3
TGTGCCAGCAGCGTACGGACTAGCAACACGCAGTATTTT
CASSVRTSNTQYF
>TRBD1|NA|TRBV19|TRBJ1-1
TGTGCCAGTCGCCCGGGACAGTTTGAAGCTTTCTTT
CASRPGQFEAFF
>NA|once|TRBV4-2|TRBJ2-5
TGTGCCAGCAGCCAAGAGAGCAGGGGTTGGGAGACCCAGTACTTC
CASSQESRGWETQYF
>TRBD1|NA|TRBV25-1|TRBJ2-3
TGTGCCAGCGGATCCGGGACAGGGGCCACAGATACGCAGTATTTT
CASGSGTGATDTQYF
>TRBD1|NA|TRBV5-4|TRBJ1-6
TGTGCCAGCAGCCGTGGACAGGGGGCTTTTTCACCCCTCCACTTT
CASSRGQGAFSPLHF
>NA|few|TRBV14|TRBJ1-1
TGTGCCAGCAGCCCCCAGTCAACAACTGAAGCTTTCTTT
CASSPQSTTEAFF
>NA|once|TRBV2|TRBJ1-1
TGTGCCAGCAACCGGGACACCCACACTGAAGCTTTCTTT
CASNRDTHTEAFF
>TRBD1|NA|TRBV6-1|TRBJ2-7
TGTGCCAGCAGTGAAGCTGAGGGGACAGGGGCCTACGAGCAGTACTTC
CASSEAEGTGAYEQYF
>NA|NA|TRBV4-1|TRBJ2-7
TGCGCCAGCAGCCAGCCCGGAGGCCGTGGATCCTACGAGCAGTACTTC
CASSQPGGRGSYEQYF
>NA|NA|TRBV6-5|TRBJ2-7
TGTGCCAGCAGTTACGGGACACTGTCCTACGAGCAGTACTTC
CASSYGTLSYEQYF
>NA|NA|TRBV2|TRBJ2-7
TGTGCCAGCAGAATCCAGGGTGGGGAGCAGTACTTC
CASRIQGGEQYF
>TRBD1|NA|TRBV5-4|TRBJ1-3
TGTGCCAGCAGCGAGGACAGGGGGCTGTCTGGAAACACCATATATTTT
CASSEDRGLSGNTIYF
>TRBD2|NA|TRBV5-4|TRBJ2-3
TGTGCCAGCAGCCGACGGACTAGCGGGGTGAGCACAGATACGCAGTATTTT
CASSRRTSGVSTDTQYF
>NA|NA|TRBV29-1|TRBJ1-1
TGCAGCGTAGCCATCTCGGCGGCGGTGAACACTGAAGCTTTCTTT
CSVAISAAVNTEAFF
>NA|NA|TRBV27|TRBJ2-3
TGTGCCAGCAGTCTACAGGGATTCACAGATACGCAGTATTTT
CASSLQGFTDTQYF
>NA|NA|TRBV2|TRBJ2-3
TGTGCCAGCCAACCGGGATTCTCGAGCACAGATACGCAGTATTTT
CASQPGFSSTDTQYF
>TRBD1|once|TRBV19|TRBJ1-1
TGTGCCACCAAGACAGGGGGCCCAGCCCTGAACACTGAAGCTTTCTTT
CATKTGGPALNTEAFF
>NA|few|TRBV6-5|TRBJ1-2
TGTGCCAGCAGTTACAAGGGGCGCGACTATGGCTACACCTTC
CASSYKGRDYGYTF
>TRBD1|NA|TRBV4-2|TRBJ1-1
TGTGCCAGCAGCCAAGCAAGCATGGCAGGGGGGAACACTGAAGCTTTCTTT
CASSQASMAGGNTEAFF
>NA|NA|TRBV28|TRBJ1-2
TGTGCCAGCAGTTTATCCCGGCAGGCCGCGTTCTATGGCTACACCTTC
CASSLSRQAAFYGYTF
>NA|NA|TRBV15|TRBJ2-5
TGTGCCACCAGCAGTTCGGAAGAGACCCAGTACTTC
CATSSSEETQYF
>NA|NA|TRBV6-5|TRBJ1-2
TGTGCCAGCCTAGGAGGGGCGAGGGGCTACACCTTC
CASLGGARGYTF
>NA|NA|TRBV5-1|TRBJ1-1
TGCGCCAGCAGAGACGAACAGGGTATCGGCACTGAAGCTTTCTTT
CASRDEQGIGTEAFF
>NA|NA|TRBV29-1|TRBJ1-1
TGCAGCGCCGGAGCCGCTGAAGCTTTCTTT
CSAGAAEAFF
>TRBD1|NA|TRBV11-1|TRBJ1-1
TGTGCCAGCAGCCGCCCACGGGACAGGGTGACGATGGGCACTGAAGCTTTCTTT
CASSRPRDRVTMGTEAFF
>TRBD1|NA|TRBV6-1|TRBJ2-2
TGTGCCAGCCGGACAGGGGACACCGGGGAGCTGTTTTTT
CASRTGDTGELFF
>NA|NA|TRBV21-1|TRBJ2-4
TGTGCCAGCAGCCCACCCGAGGGTCCCAAAAACATTCAGTACTTC
CASSPPEGPKNIQYF
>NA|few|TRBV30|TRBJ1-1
TGTGCCTGGAGTGTAGGGGTAGGGCCGCCGAACACTGAAGCTTTCTTT
CAWSVGVGPPNTEAFF
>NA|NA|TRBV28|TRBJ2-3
TGTGCCAGCAGTTTAGGCGGAGACAGCACAGATACGCAGTATTTT
CASSLGGDSTDTQYF
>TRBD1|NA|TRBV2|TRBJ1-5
TGTGCCAGCAGTTGGACAGGGGGGCAGCAGCCCCAGCATTTT
CASSWTGGQQPQHF
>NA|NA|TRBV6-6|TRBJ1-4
TGTGCCAGCAGTAACGTCGGGGCTAATGAAAAACTGTTTTTT
CASSNVGANEKLFF
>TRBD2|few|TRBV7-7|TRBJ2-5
TGTGCTAGCAGCCAAGAACTAGCGGGGGCCCTGACGACCCAGTACTTC
CASSQELAGALTTQYF
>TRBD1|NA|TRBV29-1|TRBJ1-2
TGCAGCGGTGGACAGGGTAATGGCTACACCTTC
CSGGQGNGYTF
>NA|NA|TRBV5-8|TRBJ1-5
TGTGCCAGCAGCTCGAGATGGGGAGGTAGGCTTCAGCCCCAGCATTTT
CASSSRWGGRLQPQHF
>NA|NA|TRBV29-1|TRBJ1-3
TGCAGCGTTGAGGGGTCCCTGGAAGGGGGCTCTGGAAACACCATATATTTT
CSVEGSLEGGSGNTIYF
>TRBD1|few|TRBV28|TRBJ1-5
TGTGCCAGCAGTTTTAGGGACAGGGCTTTGCAGCCCCAGCATTTT
CASSFRDRALQPQHF
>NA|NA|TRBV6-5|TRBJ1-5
TGTGCCAGCAGTTCCACCACAGGTCAGCCCCAGCATTTT
CASSSTTGQPQHF
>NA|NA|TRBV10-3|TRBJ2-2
TGTGCCATCAGACGAGGGGACACTAAGAACACCGGGGAGCTGTTTTTT
CAIRRGDTKNTGELFF
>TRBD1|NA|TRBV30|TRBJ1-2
TGTGCCTGTAACCACAGGGGTCCAAACTATGGCTACACCTTC
CACNHRGPNYGYTF
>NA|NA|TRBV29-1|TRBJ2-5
TGCAGCGTTGTCGTGTATACAGGGACCCAAGAGACCCAGTACTTC
CSVVVYTGTQETQYF